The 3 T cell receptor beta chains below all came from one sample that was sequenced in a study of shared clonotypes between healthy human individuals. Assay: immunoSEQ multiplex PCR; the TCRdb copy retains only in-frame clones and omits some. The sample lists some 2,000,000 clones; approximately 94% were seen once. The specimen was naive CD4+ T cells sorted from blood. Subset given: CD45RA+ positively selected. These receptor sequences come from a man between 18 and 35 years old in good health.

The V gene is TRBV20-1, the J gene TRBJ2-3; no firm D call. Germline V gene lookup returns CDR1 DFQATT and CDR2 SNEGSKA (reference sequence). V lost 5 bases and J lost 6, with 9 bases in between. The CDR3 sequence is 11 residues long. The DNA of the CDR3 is TGCAGTGCTCCCCGACTGGATACGCAGTATTTT. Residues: CSAPRLDTQYF.

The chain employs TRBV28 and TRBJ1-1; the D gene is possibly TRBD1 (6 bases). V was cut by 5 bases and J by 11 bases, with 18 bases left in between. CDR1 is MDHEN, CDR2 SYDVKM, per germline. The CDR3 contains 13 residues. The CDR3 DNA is TGTGCCAGCAGTACTCGGACAGACGGGGTGGCTTTCTTT. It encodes CASSTRTDGVAFF.

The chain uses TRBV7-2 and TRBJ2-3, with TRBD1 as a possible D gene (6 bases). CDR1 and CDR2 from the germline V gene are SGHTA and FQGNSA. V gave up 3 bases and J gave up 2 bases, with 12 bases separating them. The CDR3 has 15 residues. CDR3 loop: CASSFRQDNTDTQYF. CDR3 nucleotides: TGTGCCAGCAGCTTCCGACAGGACAACACAGATACGCAGTATTTT.